The source of this T cell receptor beta chain is a study of blood T cell repertoires in COVID-19. Authors' processing steps: Scientists estimated how many nucleated cells there were by amplifying reference gene primers. Assay: immunoSEQ multiplex PCR; the TCRdb copy retains only in-frame clones and omits some. V, J and clone size are taken as reported in that table, and D and trimming were inferred from the DNA itself. Here the sample spans over 200,000 clones, around four fifths being singletons. The germline CDR1 and CDR2 sequences are MNHEY and SMNVEV (reference sequence). This CDR3 comprises 13 residues. The V gene lost 6 bases and the J gene lost 5 bases, with 13 bases spanning the gap.

The sequence came from a man between 40 and 49 years old with active or convalescent COVID-19. The specimen sequenced was peripheral blood. This chain joins TRBV27 and TRBJ1-2; the D is unclear. The chain's CDR3 is CASSPSVAYGYTF. Written as DNA, the CDR3 is TGTGCCAGCAGCCCGTCGGTTGCTTATGGCTACACCTTC.